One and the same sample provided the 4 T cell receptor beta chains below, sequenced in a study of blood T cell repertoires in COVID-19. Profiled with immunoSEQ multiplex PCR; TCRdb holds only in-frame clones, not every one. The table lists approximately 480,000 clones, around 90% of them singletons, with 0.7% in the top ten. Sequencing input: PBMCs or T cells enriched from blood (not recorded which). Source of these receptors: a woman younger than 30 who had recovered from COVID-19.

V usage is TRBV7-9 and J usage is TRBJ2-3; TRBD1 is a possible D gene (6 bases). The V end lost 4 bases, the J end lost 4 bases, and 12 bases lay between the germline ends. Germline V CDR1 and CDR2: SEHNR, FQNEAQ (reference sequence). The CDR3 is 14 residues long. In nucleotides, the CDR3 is TGTGCCAGCAGCTCCGCTGGGGGCTCAGATACGCAGTATTTT. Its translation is CASSSAGGSDTQYF.

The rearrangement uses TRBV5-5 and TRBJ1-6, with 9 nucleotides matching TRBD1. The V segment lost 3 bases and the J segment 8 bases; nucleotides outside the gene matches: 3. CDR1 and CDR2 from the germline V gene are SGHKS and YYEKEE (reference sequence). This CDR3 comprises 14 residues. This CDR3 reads CASSYRQGDSPLHF. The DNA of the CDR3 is TGTGCCAGCAGCTACCGACAGGGGGATTCACCCCTCCACTTT.

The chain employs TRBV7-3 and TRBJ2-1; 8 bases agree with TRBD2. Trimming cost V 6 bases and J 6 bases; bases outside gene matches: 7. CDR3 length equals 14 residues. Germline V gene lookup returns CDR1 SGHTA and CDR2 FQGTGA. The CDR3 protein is CASSHGTSSNEQFF. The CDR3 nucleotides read TGTGCCAGCAGTCATGGGACTAGTAGCAATGAGCAGTTCTTC.

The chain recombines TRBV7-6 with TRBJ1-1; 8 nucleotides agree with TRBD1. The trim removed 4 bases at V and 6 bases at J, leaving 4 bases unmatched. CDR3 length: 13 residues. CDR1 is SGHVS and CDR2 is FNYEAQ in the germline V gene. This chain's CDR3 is CASSYDRGAEAFF. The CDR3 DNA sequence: TGTGCCAGCAGCTACGACAGGGGAGCTGAAGCTTTCTTT.